These 5 T cell receptor beta chains share one sample of origin, sequenced in a study of T cell repertoires in cytomegalovirus infection. These receptors' targets are unknown. Each CDR3 protein is one row after TCRdb ran MiXCR on the reads. Of some 110,000 distinct CDR3 sequences in the sample, 10% were seen once. Sequencing input: PBMCs, sequenced either directly or after in vitro stimulation (not recorded which). These receptors all stem from a human donor in good health (CMV status not recorded). Some clones in this sample may be carry-over from other donors' samples.

The gene calls are TRBV6-2 or TRBV6-3 and TRBJ2-5; D not certain. Trimming left V 7 bases short and J 2 bases short, with 20 bases between. CDR1 is MNHEY and CDR2 is SVGEGT in the germline V gene. The CDR3 has 16 amino acids. The CDR3 here is CASTPLSGQEQETQYF. The CDR3 DNA reads TGTGCCAGCACCCCGTTGAGTGGCCAGGAGCAAGAGACCCAGTACTTC.

This clonotype was seen more than once but under ten times. The genes are TRBV19 and TRBJ2-1, with D maybe TRBD2 (6 bases). The CDR3 runs 14 residues. V shed 6 bases and J shed 0 bases, with 9 bases lying between them. From germline, CDR1 is LNHDA and CDR2 SQIVND (reference sequence). The CDR3 nucleotides read TGTGCCAGTAGACCTAGCGACTCCTACAATGAGCAGTTCTTC. Its protein is CASRPSDSYNEQFF.

The sample holds a few counts of this clonotype. V is TRBV3-1 and J is TRBJ2-7; no definite D call. The CDR3 is 13 residues long. The V and J ends lost 1 base and 0 bases respectively, with 4 bases between them. CDR1 and CDR2 (germline): LGHDT, YNNKEL (reference sequence). CDR3 sequence: CASSQGSSYEQYV. The CDR3 DNA reads TGTGCCAGCAGCCAAGGGAGCTCCTACGAGCAGTACGTC.

This clonotype was counted at least ten times. The V gene is TRBV7-2, the J gene TRBJ1-5, with D perhaps matching TRBD1 (5 bases). Germline-derived CDR1 and CDR2 are SGHTA and FQGNSA. This CDR3 is built from 15 residues. The V end was cut by 0 bases, the J end by 5 bases, with 11 bases between. DNA for the CDR3: TGTGCCAGCAGCTTAGCGAGGGACCCCCATCAGCCCCAGCATTTT. Residues: CASSLARDPHQPQHF.

The V call is TRBV20-1, the J call TRBJ2-1; 10 bases fit TRBD2. The germline CDR1 and CDR2 sequences are DFQATT and SNEGSKA (reference sequence). The CDR3 extends over 16 amino acids. V was pared by 5 bases and J by 6 bases, with 13 bases of the junction left unmatched. The CDR3, as DNA: TGCAGTGCTCGGGGGGGTTTAGCGGGAGGCAGCAATGAGCAGTTCTTC. Translated, it gives CSARGGLAGGSNEQFF.